This TCR beta chain was recovered during a study of T-cell reconstitution after alpha-beta-depleted transplantation in children. TCRbeta library preparation incorporated unique molecular identifiers. TCRdb re-derived calls from the PCR reads in MiXCR, one entry per CDR3 protein. Among hundreds of thousands of distinct CDR3 sequences listed, less than 15% were seen once. Many counts were recorded for this clonotype. Germline CDR1 SEHNR, CDR2 FQNEAQ (reference sequence). The CDR3 loop spans 12 amino acids. Trimming took off 5 bases at V and 7 bases at J, with 10 bases between the two ends. The chain joins TRBV7-9 to TRBJ2-3; no firm D call. The material was PBMCs, obtained before TCRalphabeta/CD19-depleted stem cell transplant. The sequence was collected from a girl aged 2-10 years with congenital amegakaryocytic thrombocytopenia, due to receive a stem cell transplant. CDR3 bases: TGTGCCAGCAGCCTGGTGGGGAATACGCAGTATTTT. Residues: CASSLVGNTQYF.